Each of the 2 T cell receptor beta chains below was sequenced from the same sample in a study of blood T cell repertoires in COVID-19. Only in-frame clones appear in the TCRdb table, and some are missing; sequencing was by immunoSEQ multiplex PCR. The sample has roughly 410,000 clones; about 90% are singletons. Sequencing was performed on peripheral blood. These receptors were taken from a woman aged 55-69 years with COVID-19, enrolled during active disease.

This clone was seen a few times. The chain joins TRBV3-1 (or the pseudogene TRBV3-2) to TRBJ2-7, with 8 bases aligning to TRBD1. CDR1 is LGHDT and CDR2 is YNNKEL in the germline V gene (reference sequence). The CDR3 length is 15 residues. Unmatched junction bases numbered 9, after V lost 5 bases and J lost 3 bases. CDR3 sequence reads: CASSNPGQAFYEQYF. CDR3 in DNA: TGTGCCAGCAGCAATCCGGGACAGGCGTTCTACGAGCAGTACTTC.

The V and J genes are TRBV10-2 and TRBJ2-7; 9 nucleotides match TRBD1. This CDR3 region has 13 residues. CDR1 WSHSY and CDR2 SAAADI come from the germline V gene. The V and J ends lost 8 bases and 2 bases, in that order; junction bases with no gene match: 4. In DNA form, the CDR3 reads TGCGCCAGCGGGGACAGGGTGGCCTACGAGCAGTACTTC. This codes for CASGDRVAYEQYF.